These T cell receptor beta chains were read from a single sample in a study of blood T cell repertoires in COVID-19. The repertoire was sequenced with immunoSEQ multiplex PCR; TCRdb's copy has only in-frame clones and lacks some. The sample has more than 200,000 clones; about 85% are singletons. Specimen: peripheral blood. The receptors derive from a woman between 50 and 59 years old with COVID-19, enrolled during active disease. The CDR3 runs from the conserved cysteine through the conserved F or W. Each record gives: V gene, J gene, D gene, CDR3 length, clone size, CDR3 DNA, CDR3 protein. The D gene is left open where the match is weak. Clone size is given for some rows only: seen once, a few or many times, or a class if the clone is expanded.

TRBV10-2	TRBJ2-3	-	11	-	TGCGCCAGCCAAAAAACAGATACGCAGTATTTT	CASQKTDTQYF
TRBV5-5	TRBJ1-6	-	16	-	TGTGCCAGCAGCTTGTCCTCCTCGAGCAGGTATTCACCCCTCCACTTT	CASSLSSSSRYSPLHF
TRBV6-1	TRBJ1-4	-	15	-	TGTGCCAGCAGTGAAGGCGGGACCTCCTATGAAAAACTGTTTTTT	CASSEGGTSYEKLFF
TRBV2	TRBJ1-3	-	14	-	TGTGCCAGCAGTCTGGCAGGGACTGGAAACACCATATATTTT	CASSLAGTGNTIYF
TRBV9	TRBJ2-1	-	13	-	TGTGCCAGCAGCCCTGGACACGCAGGTGAGCAGTTCTTC	CASSPGHAGEQFF
TRBV7-8	TRBJ2-7	-	16	-	TGTGCCAGCAGCCCAATGATAACAGCCCTTAACTACGAGCAGTACTTC	CASSPMITALNYEQYF
TRBV5-1	TRBJ2-2	TRBD2	18	-	TGCGCCAGCAGCTTGGGTCTAGCGGGGATGATGAACACCGGGGAGCTGTTTTTT	CASSLGLAGMMNTGELFF
TRBV11-1	TRBJ1-3	-	16	once	TGTGCCAGCAGCGATTCGCGGGGGCCCTCTGGAAACACCATATATTTT	CASSDSRGPSGNTIYF
TRBV18	TRBJ2-1	-	15	-	TGTGCCAGCTCCCCTGACAGAAGCTCCTACAATGAGCAGTTCTTC	CASSPDRSSYNEQFF
TRBV9	TRBJ1-6	-	15	-	TGTGCCAGCAGCGTAGGTAGCTCCTATAATTCACCCCTCCACTTT	CASSVGSSYNSPLHF
TRBV28	TRBJ2-5	-	14	-	TGTGCCAGCAGTTGGGACATAGACCAAGAGACCCAGTACTTC	CASSWDIDQETQYF
TRBV13	TRBJ2-3	TRBD2	12	-	TGTGCCAGCAGCTTTAGCGGGGGAGCCCGGTATTTT	CASSFSGGARYF
TRBV2	TRBJ2-5	TRBD1	13	-	TGTGCCGGCCGGGACAGGGAGACGGAGACCCAGTACTTC	CAGRDRETETQYF
TRBV24-1	TRBJ2-1	TRBD1	13	-	TGTGCCACCCGGGGACAGGCCTCCAATGAGCAGTTCTTC	CATRGQASNEQFF
TRBV10-3	TRBJ2-7	TRBD1	15	once	TGTGCCATCAGTGAGACGGACAGGAGCTCCTACGAGCAGTACTTC	CAISETDRSSYEQYF
TRBV7-2	TRBJ2-7	TRBD2	17	-	TGTGCCAGCAGCTTAGCGTCGTCAGCGGGGGGAACCTACGAGCAGTACTTC	CASSLASSAGGTYEQYF
TRBV27	TRBJ1-5	TRBD1	16	-	TGTGCCAGCAGTTTATCTTACAGGGGGAGCAATCAGCCCCAGCATTTT	CASSLSYRGSNQPQHF
TRBV30	TRBJ2-1	-	14	-	TGTGCCTGGAGTGTACTAACGGGCTACAATGAGCAGTTCTTC	CAWSVLTGYNEQFF
TRBV5-1	TRBJ1-2	TRBD1	15	-	TGCGCCAGCACCCCGTCCGGGACAGCAACCTATGGCTACACCTTC	CASTPSGTATYGYTF
TRBV19	TRBJ2-7	-	14	-	TGTGCCAGTAGTAGGGTCAGGGGAAAATACGAGCAGTACTTC	CASSRVRGKYEQYF
TRBV7-9	TRBJ2-6	-	15	-	TGTGCCAGCAGCTTAGCGGCGGGAGGGGCCAACGTCCTGACTTTC	CASSLAAGGANVLTF
TRBV6-1	TRBJ1-5	-	15	once	TGTGCCAGCAGTGAAATGGCCAGGGGCGTACAGCCCCAGCATTTT	CASSEMARGVQPQHF
TRBV6-2/TRBV6-3	TRBJ1-2	-	13	-	TGTGCCAGCAGTTATGGCAGGAACTATGGCTACACCTTC	CASSYGRNYGYTF
TRBV21-1	TRBJ2-1	-	18	-	TGTGCCAGCAGCAAAGCGATACCTGGGGGAGGCTCCTACAATGAGCAGTTCTTC	CASSKAIPGGGSYNEQFF
TRBV27	TRBJ2-7	-	15	once	TGTGCCAGCAGTCCACAGACCCCTCCTTTCGGCGAGCAGTACTTC	CASSPQTPPFGEQYF
TRBV6-5	TRBJ1-2	-	13	-	TGTGCCAGCCGGAAGGGGCAGGGTGATGGCTACACCTTC	CASRKGQGDGYTF
TRBV5-1	TRBJ2-2	-	14	-	TGCGCCAGCAGCTTGTTCCAGAACACCGGGGAGCTGTTTTTT	CASSLFQNTGELFF
TRBV24-1	TRBJ2-7	-	13	-	TGTGCCACCAGTGAGCCGGGGATATACGAGCAGTACTTC	CATSEPGIYEQYF
TRBV20-1	TRBJ2-7	TRBD1	14	-	TGCAGTGCTAGTCAGGGACAGGGAGTTCGCGAGCAGTACTTC	CSASQGQGVREQYF
TRBV18	TRBJ1-6	TRBD1	16	-	TGTGCCAGCTCACCCTCGGGGACAGGGGCCAATTCACCCCTCCACTTT	CASSPSGTGANSPLHF
TRBV11-3	TRBJ1-4	-	15	-	TGTGCCAGCACCTCCCAGTCGGCGGCTAATGAAAAACTGTTTTTT	CASTSQSAANEKLFF
TRBV3-1/TRBV3-2	TRBJ2-4	-	16	once	TGTGCCAGCAGCCGAGGGTGGAGGGGACTGGGGCACATTCAGTACTTC	CASSRGWRGLGHIQYF
TRBV5-1	TRBJ2-1	-	14	-	TGCGCCAGCAGCTTGGAGGGGTTCTACAATGAGCAGTTCTTC	CASSLEGFYNEQFF
TRBV5-1	TRBJ2-3	TRBD2	15	-	TGCGCCAGCAGCTTGAGACGGGGGGGCCTAGATACGCAGTATTTT	CASSLRRGGLDTQYF
TRBV6-5	TRBJ1-1	-	14	-	TGTGCCAGCAGCGGCCCCGGGGGTAGGACTGAAGCTTTCTTT	CASSGPGGRTEAFF
TRBV24-1	TRBJ1-4	TRBD1	22	-	TGTGCCACCAGTGATTTGCCGCGGGGCAGGGGGCGCGAATTTGCAGCTAATGAAAAACTGTTTTTT	CATSDLPRGRGREFAANEKLFF
TRBV24-1	TRBJ1-2	-	13	-	TGTGCCACCAGTGATTTTCGGGATATAGGCTACACCTTC	CATSDFRDIGYTF
TRBV11-3	TRBJ1-1	-	16	-	TGTGCCAGCAGCTTAGTGGGTTTCGGACAGAACACTGAAGCTTTCTTT	CASSLVGFGQNTEAFF
TRBV3-1/TRBV3-2	TRBJ2-2	-	15	-	TGTGCCAGCAGCCTTTGGACTGTTAACACCGGGGAGCTGTTTTTT	CASSLWTVNTGELFF
TRBV7-2	TRBJ1-6	-	15	-	TGTGCCAGCAGCTTAAAGCATGGGAGGCTTTCACCCCTCCACTTT	CASSLKHGRLSPLHF
TRBV27	TRBJ1-4	-	13	-	TGTGCCAGCAAGTTTGACAGGAATGAAAAACTGTTTTTT	CASKFDRNEKLFF
TRBV12-3/TRBV12-4	TRBJ1-6	-	13	-	TGTGCCAGCAGTTTAGAAGCCAATTCACCCCTCCACTTT	CASSLEANSPLHF
TRBV24-1	TRBJ2-3	-	16	-	TGTGCCACCAGTACCCGGCGGGGTGCCGGCAGAGATACGCAGTATTTT	CATSTRRGAGRDTQYF
TRBV24-1	TRBJ2-2	-	15	-	TGTGCCACCAGTGATTCGACAGGGAACACCGGGGAGCTGTTTTTT	CATSDSTGNTGELFF
TRBV9	TRBJ1-1	-	12	-	TGTGCCAGCAGCGTTCCTTTTACTGAAGCTTTCTTT	CASSVPFTEAFF
TRBV3-1/TRBV3-2	TRBJ2-3	-	11	many	TGTGCCAGCAGGGGGCCAGTGGCGCAGTATTTT	CASRGPVAQYF
TRBV5-8	TRBJ1-2	-	16	-	TGTGCCAGCAGCTCGGCCAGGGAAGTTTATAACTATGGCTACACCTTC	CASSSAREVYNYGYTF
TRBV30	TRBJ1-1	-	12	-	TGTGCCTGGAAGGGGTCCAGATTTGAAGCTTTCTTT	CAWKGSRFEAFF
TRBV7-9	TRBJ1-3	-	15	-	TGTGCCAGCAGCTCTTTGGCGGACTCTGGAAACACCATATATTTT	CASSSLADSGNTIYF
TRBV6-5	TRBJ1-6	-	12	-	TGTGCCAGCAGTTCTTATAATTCACCCCTCCACTTT	CASSSYNSPLHF
TRBV6-2/TRBV6-3	TRBJ2-3	-	18	-	TGTGCCAGCAGTTACTCCCCCGGGACGGGGACTTACACAGATACGCAGTATTTT	CASSYSPGTGTYTDTQYF
TRBV24-1	TRBJ1-5	-	14	-	TGTGCCACCAGTGGAGGCACGAACAATCAGCCCCAGCATTTT	CATSGGTNNQPQHF
TRBV11-3	TRBJ2-5	TRBD1	15	-	TGTGCCAGCAGCCTCGGACCAGGGGGCCAAGAGACCCAGTACTTC	CASSLGPGGQETQYF
TRBV27	TRBJ2-5	TRBD2	15	-	TGTGCCAGCAGTAGCGGGGGACGGATACAAGAGACCCAGTACTTC	CASSSGGRIQETQYF
TRBV5-1	TRBJ2-1	TRBD2	14	-	TGCGCCAGCAGCTTCTCCGGGGGGATAAATGAGCAGTTCTTC	CASSFSGGINEQFF